The TCR beta chain under discussion was sequenced for a study of lymphopenia after photon versus proton radiotherapy. Profiled with immunoSEQ multiplex PCR; TCRdb holds only in-frame clones, not every one. Seen here are some 30,000 clones, almost 90% observed once, and the top ten hold less than 7%. The CDR3 covers 13 residues. The V gene's germline CDR1 is SGHNT and CDR2 YYREEE (reference sequence). Trimming left V 0 bases short and J 3 bases short, with 5 bases between. The V and J genes are TRBV5-4 and TRBJ2-3, with unresolved D. This sequence originates from a woman aged 45 to 65 with pancreatic cancer. The sample consisted of peripheral blood, taken from a patient treated with photon-based radiotherapy. CDR3 loop: CASSLGQTDTQYF. CDR3 DNA: TGTGCCAGCAGCTTGGGGCAAACAGATACGCAGTATTTT.